A single sample is the source of the 30 T cell receptor beta chains below, sequenced in a study of blood T cells in healthy people across ages. Using a J-beta primer mix together with a sample-barcoded 5' primer, a second PCR was run for about 6 to 12 cycles. A single record per CDR3 protein comes from TCRdb applying MiXCR to the 5' RACE reads. The sample includes about 1,800,000 distinct CDR3 sequences, roughly 28% of them seen just once. The sample comprised blood. These receptors all come from a woman aged 25-40 years in good health.

As for this clonotype: This may be a read error: a much more frequent sequence differs by one nucleotide. This chain connects TRBV20-1 to TRBJ2-1; 8 bases are shared with TRBD2. V was clipped by 3 bases and J by 8 bases; unmatched bases: 6. CDR3 length: 13 amino acids. Germline CDR1 reads DFQATT; CDR2 reads SNEGSKA (reference sequence). The CDR3 sequence: CSARTSVSDEQFF. The CDR3 DNA reads as TGCAGTGCTAGGACTAGCGTGTCGGATGAGCAGTTCTTC.

In its sample, this clonotype was seen a few times. The chain combines TRBV4-2 with TRBJ2-5, with 10 bases fitting TRBD2. V gave up 2 bases and J gave up 5 bases; unmatched junction bases: 11. In germline, CDR1 is LGHNA, CDR2 YNFKEQ. This CDR3 has 17 amino acids. In nucleotides, the CDR3 is TGTGCCAGCAGCCAACAAGAGGGGAGCGGGGGGGCGGAGACCCAGTACTTC. Translating it yields CASSQQEGSGGAETQYF.

This clonotype showed up just a few times. This rearrangement joins TRBV5-1 to TRBJ2-7; D might be TRBD1 or TRBD2, each matching 5 bases. CDR1 is SGHRS and CDR2 is YFSETQ in the germline V gene. This CDR3 has 16 amino acids. V lost 4 bases, J lost 8 bases, and 25 bases lay in between. The CDR3 coding sequence is TGCGCCAGCAGCCGATTCGATAGCGCTGGGGCTACGCAGCAGTACTTC. Protein sequence: CASSRFDSAGATQQYF.

CDR3 bases: TGTGCCAGCAGCCAAAAGGTAGAATCCTACAATGAGCAGTTCTTC. It yields the protein CASSQKVESYNEQFF. The V gene is TRBV3-1, the J gene TRBJ2-1; D remains unclear. Trimming removed 2 bases from V and 1 base from J, with 9 bases in between. This CDR3 comprises 15 residues. Germline lookup yields CDR1 LGHDT and CDR2 YNNKEL (reference sequence).

This clonotype was detected a few times. This chain links TRBV27 with TRBJ1-6; the match to TRBD1 covers 8 bases. J gave up 9 bases and V 3 bases, and 7 bases lay outside the gene matches. Germline V lookup: CDR1 MNHEY, CDR2 SMNVEV (reference sequence). The length of the CDR3 is 15 residues. The chain's CDR3 is CASSFQGALASPLHF. DNA of the CDR3: TGTGCCAGCAGTTTTCAGGGGGCGCTTGCTTCACCCCTCCACTTT.

The CDR3 is CASSGDGAPRVTEAFF. The CDR3 DNA follows: TGTGCCAGCAGTGGGGACGGGGCGCCCCGGGTCACTGAAGCTTTCTTT. V usage is TRBV25-1 and J usage is TRBJ1-1; a weak D match, TRBD1 (5 bases). Trimming took off 4 bases at V and 4 bases at J, with 19 bases between the two ends. This CDR3 contains 16 residues. CDR1 MGHDK and CDR2 SYGVNS come from the germline V gene. The variable domain in full, completed from reference TRBV25-1 and TRBJ1-1, reads EADIYQTPRYLVIGTGKKITLECSQTMGHDKMYWYQQDPGMELHLIHYSYGVNSTEKGDLSSESTVSRIRTEHFPLTLESARPSHTSQYLCASSGDGAPRVTEAFFGQGTRLTVV.

The V and J genes are TRBV6-5 and TRBJ1-1; the D gene is possibly TRBD1 (6 bases). This CDR3 has 14 residues. Trimming cost V 11 bases and J 13 bases, with 29 bases left between them. CDR1 and CDR2 (germline): MNHEY, SVGAGI. The CDR3, as DNA: TGTGCCCCCAACTGGGGGCAGATGGCGTCCGGCGGTTTCTTT. This gives the protein CAPNWGQMASGGFF.

V gene TRBV5-1 combines with J gene TRBJ1-4, with D possibly TRBD1 on 6 matching bases. V was cut by 4 bases and J by 6 bases, with 13 bases left in between. The germline V gene has CDR1 SGHRS and CDR2 YFSETQ. The CDR3 is 14 amino acids. CDR3 bases: TGCGCCAGCAGCCAGGGCAGGGGTGATGAAAAACTGTTTTTT. Protein: CASSQGRGDEKLFF.

In its sample, this clonotype was seen a few times. This rearrangement joins TRBV5-1 to TRBJ1-1, with no clear D. Trimming cost V 4 bases and J 5 bases, with 18 bases left between them. Germline V gives CDR1 SGHRS, CDR2 YFSETQ. The length of the CDR3 is 15 residues. DNA of the CDR3: TGCGCCAGCAGCACGGGAGGTGGCGGCGAGACTGAAGCTTTCTTT. Residues: CASSTGGGGETEAFF.

As to this clonotype: This may stem from a read error, because a much larger clone lies one nucleotide away. The genes are TRBV15 and TRBJ2-4; possibly TRBD1 or TRBD2 for D (5 bases each). This CDR3 is 13 amino acids long. Trimming shortened V by 3 bases and J by 13 bases, and 16 bases separated the two germline ends. Germline V gene sequence: CDR1 LNHNV, CDR2 YYDKDF (reference sequence). CDR3 bases: TGTGCCACCAGCAGCGGGACCTACAATGAGCAGTACTTC. It is translated as CATSSGTYNEQYF.

V and J are TRBV28 and TRBJ1-2; no definite D call. Germline V gene data show CDR1 as MDHEN and CDR2 as SYDVKM. This CDR3 spans 13 amino acids. Between the trimmed V and J ends, which lost 10 bases and 7 bases, there was a span of 19 bases. The CDR3 coding sequence is TGTGCCATCGGGAGGGCCTCCTGGCTTGGCTACACCTTC. Translated: CAIGRASWLGYTF.

The chain joins TRBV10-2 to TRBJ2-2, with D unresolved. In germline, CDR1 is WSHSY, CDR2 SAAADI. The CDR3 is made up of 14 amino acids. V lost 3 bases and J lost 1, with 6 bases in between. CDR3 nucleotide sequence: TGCGCCAGCAGTGACCCCGGGAACACCGGGGAGCTGTTTTTT. Protein: CASSDPGNTGELFF.

The chain is built from TRBV10-3 and TRBJ1-1; tentative D call: TRBD1 (5 bases). This CDR3 comprises 14 residues. The germline V gene encodes CDR1 ENHRY and CDR2 SYGVKD. The V and J ends lost 0 bases and 3 bases respectively, with 8 bases between them. Written as DNA, the CDR3 is TGTGCCATCAGTGAGTCGGTACAGGACACTGAAGCTTTCTTT. Translation gives CAISESVQDTEAFF.

This rearrangement joins TRBV3-1 to TRBJ1-2; no definite D call. V was shortened by 4 bases and J by 3 bases, with 12 bases between the two germline ends. Germline CDR1 reads LGHDT; CDR2 reads YNNKEL (reference sequence). The CDR3 has 14 residues. The CDR3: CASSPYVDDYGYTF. The CDR3 DNA reads as TGTGCCAGCAGCCCCTATGTGGACGACTATGGCTACACCTTC.

This rearrangement joins TRBV7-2 to TRBJ2-3, with TRBD2 as a possible D gene (5 bases). Germline V CDR1 and CDR2: SGHTA, FQGNSA. The CDR3 is 15 residues long. Trimming removed 1 base from V and 3 bases from J, with 11 bases in between. The CDR3 DNA reads as TGTGCCAGCAGCTTAGTGGGAGATAGGACAGATACGCAGTATTTT. Translated: CASSLVGDRTDTQYF. The whole variable domain, filled in from reference TRBV7-2 and TRBJ2-3, reads GAGVSQSPSNKVTEKGKDVELRCDPISGHTALYWYRQSLGQGLEFLIYFQGNSAPDKSGLPSDRFSAERTGGSVSTLTIQRTQQEDSAVYLCASSLVGDRTDTQYFGPGTRLTVL.

This clonotype was detected a few times. This chain uses TRBV5-5 with TRBJ2-5, with 7 bases matching TRBD2. V shed 0 bases, J shed 11 bases, and the junction held 13 bases outside the gene matches. The CDR3 has 15 residues. CDR1 is SGHKS and CDR2 is YYEKEE in the germline V gene (reference sequence). The CDR3 protein is CASSLGGSGGGEQYF. DNA of the CDR3: TGTGCCAGCAGCTTGGGGGGATCAGGTGGGGGGGAGCAGTACTTC.

This rearrangement joins TRBV12-3 or TRBV12-4 to TRBJ1-1, with no clear D. The CDR3 sequence is 13 residues long. The V end lost 4 bases, the J end lost 3 bases, and 9 bases lay between the germline ends. This CDR3 is CASSYQRDTEAFF. CDR3 nucleotides: TGTGCCAGCAGTTATCAAAGGGACACTGAAGCTTTCTTT.

The chain has TRBV5-1 and TRBJ1-1, with 9 bases identical to TRBD1. The germline V gene has CDR1 SGHRS and CDR2 YFSETQ. Losses at the gene ends were 4 bases for V and 6 bases for J; bases not matched to a gene: 7. This CDR3 contains 14 residues. This CDR3 reads CASSPGQGGAEAFF. CDR3 coding DNA: TGCGCCAGCAGCCCGGGACAGGGAGGGGCTGAAGCTTTCTTT.

This clonotype has a handful of counts. The CDR3: CASRGTGVSPLHF. The CDR3 DNA reads as TGTGCCAGCAGAGGGACAGGGGTTTCACCCCTCCACTTT. The chain recombines TRBV3-1 with TRBJ1-6; 10 nucleotides align to TRBD1. Germline trimming cut 6 bases from V and 9 bases from J; bases unmatched to any gene: 2. The germline V gene encodes CDR1 LGHDT and CDR2 YNNKEL (reference sequence). The CDR3 spans 13 residues.

The chain is built from TRBV2 and TRBJ2-5; possibly TRBD1 for D (6 bases). Trimming removed 7 bases at V and 4 bases at J, with 16 bases between. Germline-derived CDR1 and CDR2 are SNHLY and FYNNEI. The CDR3 spans 14 residues. The CDR3 region has the DNA TGTGCCAGCACCAGGGGTAGGGTAGGAGAGACCCAGTACTTC. It translates to CASTRGRVGETQYF.

This clonotype was counted ten times or more. The chain links TRBV19 to TRBJ2-5, with D possibly matching TRBD1 (5 bases). The CDR3 is made up of 13 amino acids. Germline V gives CDR1 LNHDA, CDR2 SQIVND (reference sequence). With 3 bases removed from V and 5 bases from J, the gap between germline ends came to 10 bases. The CDR3 DNA follows: TGTGCCAGTAGTATTGGACAAGGCGAGACCCAGTACTTC. Protein: CASSIGQGETQYF.

This clonotype was picked up a small number of times. The V gene is TRBV11-2, the J gene TRBJ1-4, with D possibly TRBD1 on 6 matching bases. Looked up from germline, CDR1 is SGHAT and CDR2 is FQNNGV. V was shortened by 6 bases and J by 10 bases, with 18 bases between the two germline ends. This CDR3 is built from 14 residues. CDR3 nucleotides: TGTGCCAGCAGTCCCTTCGGGGGCGCCCCAAAACTGTTTTTT. It encodes CASSPFGGAPKLFF.

As DNA, the CDR3 is TGTGCCAGCAGTTCACATGGCGGGAATTCCTACGAGCAGTACTTC. Encoded protein: CASSSHGGNSYEQYF. J is TRBJ2-7 and V is TRBV6-2 or TRBV6-3, with a possible D match to TRBD2 (6 bases). The CDR3 spans 15 residues. CDR1 MNHEY and CDR2 SVGEGT come from the germline V gene. V shed 4 bases and J shed 1 base, with 14 bases lying between them.

This clonotype appeared a few times. V is TRBV30 and J is TRBJ2-7, with a possible D match to TRBD2 (5 bases). CDR1 and CDR2 (germline): GTSNPN, SVGIG (reference sequence). The CDR3 contains 13 residues. V was shortened by 5 bases and J by 6 bases, with 17 bases between the two germline ends. The DNA for the CDR3 is TGTGCCTGGGCCCGACGGGGTATGAGCGAGCAGTACTTC. It codes for CAWARRGMSEQYF.

This clonotype was found a few times. J is TRBJ2-3 and V is TRBV20-1; D is possibly TRBD2 (6 bases). This CDR3 has 15 amino acids. Germline V lookup: CDR1 DFQATT, CDR2 SNEGSKA (reference sequence). Trimming shortened V by 5 bases and J by 6 bases, and 21 bases separated the two germline ends. CDR3 sequence reads: CSAPPGLGYRDTQYF. In DNA form, the CDR3 reads TGCAGTGCTCCTCCGGGACTGGGGTACAGGGATACGCAGTATTTT.

The chain links TRBV20-1 to TRBJ2-1; TRBD2 aligns across 7 bases. This CDR3 contains 15 residues. The trim removed 2 bases at V and 8 bases at J, leaving 12 bases unmatched. CDR1 DFQATT and CDR2 SNEGSKA come from the germline V gene (reference sequence). Written as DNA, the CDR3 is TGCAGTGCTAGAAGTCCCAGCGGGACTCCCTATGAGCAGTTCTTC. Its translation: CSARSPSGTPYEQFF.

There are a few counts of this clonotype. The rearrangement uses TRBV14 and TRBJ1-2; D uncertain. In germline, CDR1 is SGHDN, CDR2 FVKESK. V gave up 0 bases and J gave up 4 bases, with 9 bases separating them. The CDR3 is 14 residues long. CDR3 residues: CASSQDLQSYGYTF. The CDR3 region has the DNA TGTGCCAGCAGCCAAGATCTTCAATCCTATGGCTACACCTTC.

This clonotype was counted a few times. The chain links TRBV3-1 to TRBJ1-1; D is uncertain. The CDR3 has 14 residues. V was pared by 1 base and J by 1 base, with 7 bases between. CDR1 and CDR2 from the germline V gene are LGHDT and YNNKEL (reference sequence). Here the CDR3 DNA reads TGTGCCAGCAGCCAAGTCTTCGGGAACACTGAAGCTTTCTTT. This codes for CASSQVFGNTEAFF. The full variable domain, in which reference TRBV3-1 and TRBJ1-1 provide the parts outside the CDR3, is DTAVSQTPKYLVTQMGNDKSIKCEQNLGHDTMYWYKQDSKKFLKIMFSYNNKELIINETVPNRFSPKSPDKAHLNLHINSLELGDSAVYFCASSQVFGNTEAFFGQGTRLTVV.

The rearrangement joins TRBV15 to TRBJ1-1, with D unclear. The V end lost 5 bases, the J end lost 11 bases, and 15 bases lay between the germline ends. The CDR3 is 12 residues long. Germline assignment: CDR1 LNHNV and CDR2 YYDKDF (reference sequence). CDR3 sequence reads: CATSPNAREAFF. The DNA of the CDR3 is TGTGCCACCAGCCCTAACGCTAGGGAGGCTTTCTTT.

A note on this clonotype: One end of the junction does not line up with germline, which may come from a read error. Here the CDR3 reads CSARWDHNQSQHF. The CDR3 coding sequence is TGCAGTGCTAGATGGGATCACAATCAGTCCCAGCATTTT. The rearrangement joins TRBV20-1 to TRBJ1-5; D unresolved. Looked up from germline, CDR1 is DFQATT and CDR2 is SNEGSKA (reference sequence). The CDR3 consists of 13 residues.